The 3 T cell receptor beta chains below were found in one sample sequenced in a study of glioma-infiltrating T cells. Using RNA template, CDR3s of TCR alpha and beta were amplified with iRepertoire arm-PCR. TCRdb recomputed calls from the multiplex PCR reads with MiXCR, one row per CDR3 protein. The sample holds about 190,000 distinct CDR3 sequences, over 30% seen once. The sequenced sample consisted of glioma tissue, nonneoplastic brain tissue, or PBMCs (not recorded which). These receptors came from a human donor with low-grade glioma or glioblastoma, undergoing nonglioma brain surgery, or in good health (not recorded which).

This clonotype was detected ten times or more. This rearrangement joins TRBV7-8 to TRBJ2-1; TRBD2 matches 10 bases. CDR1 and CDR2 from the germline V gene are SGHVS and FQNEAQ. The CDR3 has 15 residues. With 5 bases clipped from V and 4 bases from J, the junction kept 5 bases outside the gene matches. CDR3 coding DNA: TGTGCCAGCAGCCGTGCACTAGCGGGGTACAATGAGCAGTTCTTC. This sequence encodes CASSRALAGYNEQFF.

The CDR3 loop is CASSQDLRSTDTQYF. As DNA, the CDR3 is TGTGCCAGCAGCCAAGATTTAAGGAGCACAGATACGCAGTATTTT. V usage is TRBV4-2 and J usage is TRBJ2-3, with D hard to call. The V and J ends lost 0 bases and 0 bases respectively, with 7 bases between them. Germline loops: CDR1 LGHNA, CDR2 YNFKEQ. There are 15 residues in the CDR3.

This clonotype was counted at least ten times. CDR3 sequence reads: CASSLGTRSSGSNEQFF. The CDR3 DNA is TGTGCCAGCAGCTTAGGGACCAGGTCTAGCGGGAGCAATGAGCAGTTCTTC. The chain is built from TRBV7-9 and TRBJ2-1; 10 bases fit TRBD2. Germline assignment: CDR1 SEHNR and CDR2 FQNEAQ (reference sequence). V dropped 1 base and J dropped 6; count of bases not matched to a gene: 9. The CDR3 has 17 residues.